The 20 T cell receptor beta chains listed next were all sequenced from one sample in a study of T cells in Graves' hyperthyroidism and ophthalmopathy. Amplification of TCR beta CDR3 regions used RNA as the template. The study used the HTBI primer set for a first-round RT-PCR of the TCR CDR3. TCRdb fed the multiplex PCR reads into MiXCR, producing one record per CDR3 protein. This sample yields about 590,000 distinct CDR3 sequences, of which around a sixth are seen a single time; approximately 7% belongs to the top ten. The sequenced sample consisted of blood. These receptors were taken from a woman in her 30s with Graves' hyperthyroidism.

This clonotype was recorded at least ten times. This chain uses TRBV18 with TRBJ2-2, with 8 bases fitting TRBD1. There are 15 residues in the CDR3. The germline gives CDR1 KGHSH, CDR2 LQKENI. V lost 5 bases and J lost 0; bases outside the gene matches: 2. CDR3 DNA sequence: TGTGCCAGCTCAGAACAGGGGGCGAACACCGGGGAGCTGTTTTTT. Amino acids: CASSEQGANTGELFF.

This clonotype has only a few counts. The chain is built from TRBV27 and TRBJ2-1; no definite D call. The length of the CDR3 is 13 residues. CDR1 is MNHEY and CDR2 is SMNVEV in the germline V gene (reference sequence). Trimming cost V 4 bases and J 9 bases, with 13 bases left between them. The CDR3 region has the DNA TGTGCCAGCAGTTACGCCCCCCACTTTGAGCAGTTCTTC. This gives the protein CASSYAPHFEQFF.

This chain links TRBV7-9 with TRBJ2-1, with 11 positions matching TRBD2. CDR1 is SEHNR and CDR2 is FQNEAQ in the germline V gene (reference sequence). V shed 5 bases, J shed 5 bases, and the junction held 5 bases outside the gene matches. The CDR3 length is 15 residues. CDR3 DNA sequence: TGTGCCAGCAGCGGCGGGACTAGCGGAAACAATGAGCAGTTCTTC. Residues: CASSGGTSGNNEQFF.

Comments on this clonotype: A much larger clonotype is one base distant, so this may be a read error. V gene TRBV28 combines with J gene TRBJ2-3, with a weak D call TRBD2 (5 bases). The CDR3 extends over 15 amino acids. Germline assignment: CDR1 MDHEN and CDR2 SYDVKM. With 3 bases removed from V and 6 bases from J, the gap between germline ends came to 16 bases. This chain's CDR3 is CASSFQLSGSDTQYF. CDR3 sequence (DNA): TGTGCCAGCAGTTTCCAATTGAGCGGCAGTGATACGCAGTATTTT.

The CDR3: CASSYSWGRRESSPLHF. The CDR3 nucleotides read TGTGCCAGCAGTTACTCGTGGGGGCGGCGCGAGAGTTCACCCCTCCACTTT. This chain joins TRBV6-5 and TRBJ1-6; D possibly corresponds to TRBD1 (6 bases). This CDR3 has 17 amino acids. Trimming shortened V by 0 bases and J by 9 bases, and 18 bases separated the two germline ends. Germline CDR1 reads MNHEY; CDR2 reads SVGAGI.

This clonotype was detected ten times or more. The J gene is TRBJ2-7, the V gene TRBV13; TRBD1 aligns across 9 bases. The germline V gene encodes CDR1 PRHDT and CDR2 FYEKMQ (reference sequence). The V gene end was trimmed by 1 base and the J gene end by 3 bases; junction bases not matched to a gene: 1. The CDR3 totals 14 residues. The DNA of the CDR3 is TGTGCCAGCAGCTTAGACAGGGGGCACTACGAGCAGTACTTC. It yields the protein CASSLDRGHYEQYF.

The CDR3: CASSLETGTNIQYF. The CDR3 DNA reads as TGTGCCAGCAGCTTGGAGACAGGGACGAACATTCAGTACTTC. This chain uses TRBV5-8 with TRBJ2-4; 7 nucleotides agree with TRBD1. This CDR3 is built from 14 residues. V lost 0 bases, J lost 7 bases, and 4 bases stayed unmatched. Germline assignment: CDR1 SGHTS and CDR2 YDEGEE.

The chain employs TRBV7-9 and TRBJ2-2; no clear D. Germline V gene lookup returns CDR1 SEHNR and CDR2 FQNEAQ (reference sequence). The germline V and J ends were trimmed by 4 bases and 5 bases, with 8 bases remaining between them. The length of the CDR3 is 13 residues. The CDR3 DNA sequence: TGTGCCAGCAGCTCCTTTCGAACCGGGGAGCTGTTTTTT. It codes for CASSSFRTGELFF.

This clonotype was recorded at least ten times. The rearrangement links TRBV18 to TRBJ1-2; 7 bases match TRBD1. Per the germline V gene, CDR1 is KGHSH and CDR2 is LQKENI. CDR3 length: 13 residues. V lost 2 bases and J lost 8; bases outside the gene matches: 5. CDR3: CASSPLTGEGYTF. The CDR3 DNA is TGTGCCAGCTCACCATTAACAGGGGAAGGCTACACCTTC.

This clonotype was seen many times. The genes are TRBV6-2 or TRBV6-3 and TRBJ2-7; perhaps TRBD1 as D (5 bases). The germline V gene has CDR1 MNHEY and CDR2 SVGEGT. The CDR3 spans 14 residues. Trimming removed 3 bases at V and 2 bases at J, with 11 bases between. CDR3 loop: CASSYLAGPYEQYF. CDR3 coding DNA: TGTGCCAGCAGTTATTTGGCAGGGCCCTACGAGCAGTACTTC.

This clonotype has just a few counts. V is TRBV29-1 and J is TRBJ1-2; a possible D gene is TRBD1 (6 bases). Germline V lookup: CDR1 SQVTM, CDR2 ANQGSEA. This CDR3 spans 13 amino acids. Trimming left V 6 bases short and J 1 base short, with 12 bases between. The CDR3 DNA reads as TGCAGCGTACCCCTACAGGGTAACTATGGCTACACCTTC. Translated: CSVPLQGNYGYTF.

This rearrangement joins TRBV15 to TRBJ2-1; 8 nucleotides line up with TRBD1. The CDR3 consists of 16 residues. Looked up from germline, CDR1 is LNHNV and CDR2 is YYDKDF (reference sequence). J gave up 6 bases and V 0 bases, and 7 bases lay outside the gene matches. CDR3 coding DNA: TGTGCCACCAGCAGAGATAGGGCAGGGGGCCGCAATGAGCAGTTCTTC. It is translated as CATSRDRAGGRNEQFF.

V usage is TRBV5-8 and J usage is TRBJ2-3; TRBD2 matches at 12 bases. The germline V gene encodes CDR1 SGHTS and CDR2 YDEGEE. The CDR3 consists of 17 residues. J lost 0 bases, V lost 3 bases, and 5 bases had no gene match. CDR3 in DNA: TGTGCCAGCAGCTCCCTAGCGGGAGGGCCTAGCACAGATACGCAGTATTTT. Protein: CASSSLAGGPSTDTQYF.

This clonotype came up many times. The V call is TRBV28, the J call TRBJ2-1, with 7 bases fitting TRBD2. Trimming removed 4 bases from V and 2 bases from J; junction bases left unmatched: 5. The CDR3 loop spans 15 amino acids. Looked up from germline, CDR1 is MDHEN and CDR2 is SYDVKM. CDR3: CASSSLASPYNEQFF. CDR3 coding DNA: TGTGCCAGCAGTTCACTAGCGAGCCCCTACAATGAGCAGTTCTTC.

V and J are TRBV29-1 and TRBJ2-4; a possible D gene is TRBD1 (5 bases). V was clipped by 4 bases and J by 5 bases, with 15 bases between them. Germline CDR1 and CDR2: SQVTM and ANQGSEA. The CDR3 length is 14 residues. CDR3 DNA sequence: TGCAGCGTTGTTACTCAGGGAAGGGAAAACATTCAGTACTTC. This codes for CSVVTQGRENIQYF.

Many counts were recorded for this clonotype. The V and J genes are TRBV5-1 and TRBJ1-2; 8 bases are a match to TRBD1. V gave up 5 bases and J gave up 7 bases; unmatched junction bases: 7. CDR1 is SGHRS, CDR2 YFSETQ, per germline. The CDR3 is made up of 13 amino acids. CDR3 nucleotide sequence: TGCGCCAGCAGGGCGGGACAGGTTCCTGGCTACACCTTC. Its translation: CASRAGQVPGYTF.

This clonotype was observed at least ten times. The chain uses TRBV11-2 and TRBJ2-7; a weak D match, TRBD2 (5 bases). Per the germline V gene, CDR1 is SGHAT and CDR2 is FQNNGV. The CDR3 contains 14 residues. V lost 4 bases and J lost 0, with 10 bases in between. The CDR3 reads CASSWTGSSYEQYF. As DNA, the CDR3 is TGTGCCAGCAGCTGGACGGGATCCTCCTACGAGCAGTACTTC.

V is TRBV19 and J is TRBJ2-1, with 11 nucleotides matching TRBD2. From germline, CDR1 is LNHDA and CDR2 SQIVND (reference sequence). The CDR3 extends over 15 amino acids. V was clipped by 6 bases and J by 4 bases; unmatched bases: 5. CDR3 nucleotides: TGTGCCAGTAGACCGACTAGCGGGAAATACAATGAGCAGTTCTTC. Amino acid sequence: CASRPTSGKYNEQFF.

This clonotype was seen a few times. The rearrangement uses TRBV20-1 and TRBJ2-1; D might be TRBD1 (5 bases). The V end was cut by 0 bases, the J end by 0 bases, with 9 bases between. Per germline, CDR1 DFQATT and CDR2 SNEGSKA (reference sequence). This CDR3 has 15 residues. DNA of the CDR3: TGCAGTGCTAGAGATTTGGACATCTCCTACAATGAGCAGTTCTTC. This gives the protein CSARDLDISYNEQFF.

This clonotype appeared a few times. The CDR3 sequence is CASSYSGRNANEQFF. Here the CDR3 DNA reads TGTGCCAGCAGTTACTCAGGGCGGAACGCAAATGAGCAGTTCTTC. The chain uses TRBV6-6 and TRBJ2-1; D gene unclear. CDR1 is MNHNY, CDR2 SVGAGI, per germline (reference sequence). Trimming removed 0 bases at V and 7 bases at J, with 13 bases between. The CDR3 spans 15 residues.